A selection of T cell receptor beta chains follows, all from one sample in a study of cytotoxic CD8 clonotypes in ibrutinib-treated CLL. Libraries were prepared by immunoSEQ multiplex PCR; TCRdb keeps only in-frame clonotypes and omits some of them. The sample records under 200,000 clones, less than 85% being singletons. The specimen comprised PBMCs, sampled after 24 months of ibrutinib treatment. These receptors all stem from a human donor with chronic lymphocytic leukemia. Both conserved end residues are part of each CDR3. A D gene is named only where the DNA matches it firmly. Clone size appears in some rows only: once, few, many, or a class for an expanded clone.

V	D	size	J	DNA	CDR3
TRBV28	TRBD1	.	TRBJ1-5	TGTGCCAGCAGTTATGTGACAGGGGGCGCGCAGCCCCAGCATTTT	CASSYVTGGAQPQHF
TRBV6-6	.	.	TRBJ1-5	TGTGCCAGCAGTTACCGTTACGGGCCCCAGCCCCAGCATTTT	CASSYRYGPQPQHF
TRBV7-2	.	few	TRBJ2-7	TGTGCCAGCAGCTTAGTAGCGGCCTACGAGCAGTACTTC	CASSLVAAYEQYF
TRBV6-5	.	.	TRBJ1-4	TGTGCCAGCAGTTACGATCCAGGGGCGGGTGAAAAACTGTTTTTT	CASSYDPGAGEKLFF
TRBV7-9	.	.	TRBJ1-2	TGTGCCAGCACCCAAAGTGGGGGCCAGGGCATCATTTATGGCTACACCTTC	CASTQSGGQGIIYGYTF
TRBV2	TRBD2	.	TRBJ2-2	TGTGCCAGCAGGGGGACTAGCGGTAGGACCGGGGAGCTGTTTTTT	CASRGTSGRTGELFF
TRBV27	TRBD1	.	TRBJ1-3	TGTGCCAGCAGTTTGGGACAGGGTCGTGGAAACACCATATATTTT	CASSLGQGRGNTIYF
TRBV18	TRBD2	.	TRBJ2-1	TGTGCCAGCTCACCGTTCGGGGGGGCAGACAATGAGCAGTTCTTC	CASSPFGGADNEQFF
TRBV11-3	TRBD2	.	TRBJ2-1	TGTGCCAGCAGCTTAGAGGGGGGGAAATACAATGAGCAGTTCTTC	CASSLEGGKYNEQFF
TRBV9	TRBD2	.	TRBJ2-7	TGTGCCAGCAGCGTGGCCGGGACTAGCGGGGGCGAGCAGTACTTC	CASSVAGTSGGEQYF
TRBV5-1	.	.	TRBJ2-1	TGCGCCAGCAGCTCGTCCGAGGGGCGGGGCAACAATGAGCAGTTCTTC	CASSSSEGRGNNEQFF
TRBV7-2	TRBD1	.	TRBJ2-7	TGTGCCAGCAGCCTCTGGGACAGGGCGGGGGAGCAGTACTTC	CASSLWDRAGEQYF
TRBV10-1	.	.	TRBJ1-1	TGCGCCAGCAGAGGGAGTAGGAACACTGAAGCTTTCTTT	CASRGSRNTEAFF
TRBV18	TRBD1	.	TRBJ1-4	TGTGCCAGCTCACGCGGACAGGAGGAAAAACTGTTTTTT	CASSRGQEEKLFF
TRBV6-5	.	.	TRBJ2-5	TGTGCCAGCAGTAAGGTACAGGGCCAAGAGACCCAGTACTTC	CASSKVQGQETQYF